The rows below give T cell receptor beta chains drawn from one sample of a study of blood T cell repertoires in COVID-19. Only in-frame clones appear in the TCRdb table, and some are missing; sequencing was by immunoSEQ multiplex PCR. The repertoire holds 140,000 to 150,000 clones, with over 80% as singletons. The sample comprised peripheral blood. Receptors originate from a man between 25 and 39 years old with COVID-19, enrolled during active disease. The CDR3 runs from the conserved cysteine through the conserved F or W. Fields, in order: J gene, V gene, CDR3 protein.

j_call: TRBJ2-7; v_call: TRBV7-9; cdr3_aa: CASNSPTYEQYF
j_call: TRBJ2-7; v_call: TRBV19; cdr3_aa: CASSIEYLPPPGSYEQYF
j_call: TRBJ2-7; v_call: TRBV5-1; cdr3_aa: CASSSGQGPYEQYF
j_call: TRBJ2-7; v_call: TRBV11-2; cdr3_aa: CASSLSGLAVYEQYF
j_call: TRBJ1-3; v_call: TRBV10-3; cdr3_aa: CAISQQGSGNTIYF
j_call: TRBJ1-6; v_call: TRBV30; cdr3_aa: CAWTAGTGASPLHF
j_call: TRBJ1-1; v_call: TRBV19; cdr3_aa: CASSMQQGARVTEAFF
j_call: TRBJ2-5; v_call: TRBV19; cdr3_aa: CASSITGQGETQYF
j_call: TRBJ2-1; v_call: TRBV2; cdr3_aa: CASRLAGYNEQFF
j_call: TRBJ1-1; v_call: TRBV28; cdr3_aa: CASINRMNTEAFF
j_call: TRBJ2-3; v_call: TRBV5-1; cdr3_aa: CASVPSQSTDTQYF
j_call: TRBJ2-7; v_call: TRBV19; cdr3_aa: CASSIRTSGISSYEQYF
j_call: TRBJ2-5; v_call: TRBV7-2; cdr3_aa: CASSLIAGVFEETQYF
j_call: TRBJ1-2; v_call: TRBV6-4; cdr3_aa: CASKLSMFDIEYGYTF
j_call: TRBJ1-2; v_call: TRBV12-3/TRBV12-4; cdr3_aa: CASSLSAGAGYTF
j_call: TRBJ2-2; v_call: TRBV5-4; cdr3_aa: CASSPGGGRGTGELFF
j_call: TRBJ2-1; v_call: TRBV24-1; cdr3_aa: CATSPRDRGYNEQFF
j_call: TRBJ1-2; v_call: TRBV28; cdr3_aa: CASRNQGAYGYTF
j_call: TRBJ2-7; v_call: TRBV29-1; cdr3_aa: CSVAGDRGTSGRYF
j_call: TRBJ2-7; v_call: TRBV10-3; cdr3_aa: CAISQGTSGTDYEQYF
j_call: TRBJ1-5; v_call: TRBV27; cdr3_aa: CASSLYYGNQPQHF
j_call: TRBJ2-1; v_call: TRBV19; cdr3_aa: CASSPFGGYRAPMQFF
j_call: TRBJ2-5; v_call: TRBV3-1/TRBV3-2; cdr3_aa: CASSQDIGGEEETQYF
j_call: TRBJ2-5; v_call: TRBV11-2; cdr3_aa: CASRRWFGGETQYF
j_call: TRBJ2-5; v_call: TRBV20-1; cdr3_aa: CSASQEEDGQQETQYF
j_call: TRBJ1-4; v_call: TRBV9; cdr3_aa: CASTLGEVTNEKLFF
j_call: TRBJ2-5; v_call: TRBV20-1; cdr3_aa: CSVAGVETQYF
j_call: TRBJ1-6; v_call: TRBV5-1; cdr3_aa: CASRQGSNSPLHF
j_call: TRBJ2-5; v_call: TRBV4-2; cdr3_aa: CASSQDGVARQETQYF
j_call: TRBJ1-1; v_call: TRBV7-9; cdr3_aa: CASSLNMGTTEAFF
j_call: TRBJ1-1; v_call: TRBV28; cdr3_aa: CASSLVQGAGRTEAFF
j_call: TRBJ1-3; v_call: TRBV4-1; cdr3_aa: CASSQDSLTSSGNTIYF
j_call: TRBJ2-1; v_call: TRBV5-4; cdr3_aa: CASTAGTDYNEQFF
j_call: TRBJ2-5; v_call: TRBV5-6; cdr3_aa: CASSLTGPAETQYF
j_call: TRBJ2-4; v_call: TRBV10-1; cdr3_aa: CATSSGDIQYF
j_call: TRBJ2-7; v_call: TRBV18; cdr3_aa: CASSPGTSDEQYF
j_call: TRBJ1-1; v_call: TRBV6-5; cdr3_aa: CASSYGRVENTEAFF
j_call: TRBJ2-5; v_call: TRBV27; cdr3_aa: CASSSGLAGISETQYF
j_call: TRBJ1-1; v_call: TRBV30; cdr3_aa: CAWRWRETTEAFF
j_call: TRBJ1-5; v_call: TRBV2; cdr3_aa: CASARDNQPQHF
j_call: TRBJ2-7; v_call: TRBV24-1; cdr3_aa: CATSDSTRLTGQYF
j_call: TRBJ2-3; v_call: TRBV19; cdr3_aa: CASSGVAGAGSTDTQYF
j_call: TRBJ2-3; v_call: TRBV21-1; cdr3_aa: CASSKRGEGLRSTDTQYF
j_call: TRBJ2-3; v_call: TRBV4-1; cdr3_aa: CASSLEAGGLDTQYF
j_call: TRBJ2-1; v_call: TRBV7-9; cdr3_aa: CASSLGSGRAPEQFF
j_call: TRBJ1-6; v_call: TRBV28; cdr3_aa: CASTGGPSNSPLHF
j_call: TRBJ1-5; v_call: TRBV19; cdr3_aa: CASRFLVQGLLQPQHF
j_call: TRBJ2-1; v_call: TRBV7-3; cdr3_aa: CASSQAGRGEQFF
j_call: TRBJ1-4; v_call: TRBV5-8; cdr3_aa: CASSRIGQGASEKLFF
j_call: TRBJ2-5; v_call: TRBV7-3; cdr3_aa: CASSPTQGPQETQYF
j_call: TRBJ2-3; v_call: TRBV2; cdr3_aa: CASSDEGGASDTQYF
j_call: TRBJ2-1; v_call: TRBV3-1/TRBV3-2; cdr3_aa: CASSQEGQGNSEQFF
j_call: TRBJ1-3; v_call: TRBV19; cdr3_aa: CASSPVEPWTASSGNTIYF
j_call: TRBJ1-5; v_call: TRBV6-5; cdr3_aa: CASSYGPVGNQPQHF
j_call: TRBJ2-7; v_call: TRBV28; cdr3_aa: CASSPQGSSYEQYF
j_call: TRBJ1-1; v_call: TRBV30; cdr3_aa: CAWDRGEGTEAFF
j_call: TRBJ1-1; v_call: TRBV28; cdr3_aa: CASRLDTYTEAFF
j_call: TRBJ1-3; v_call: TRBV6-1; cdr3_aa: CAVGGNPYSGNTIYF
j_call: TRBJ2-2; v_call: TRBV2; cdr3_aa: CASSDVGVAGELFF